These T cell receptor beta chains were read from a single sample in a study of cytomegalovirus exposure and HLA in healthy donors. Repertoires were generated with immunoSEQ multiplex PCR, while TCRdb's copy carries only in-frame clones and drops some. The data show some 110,000 clones, about 80% seen once. The material sequenced was PBMCs. The receptors originated from a middle-aged man in good health and CMV-seronegative. The CDR3 runs from the conserved cysteine through the conserved F or W. A D gene is named only where the DNA matches it firmly. Size is stated for part of the rows, as once, few or many counts, or as a class when the clone is expanded.

j_call clone_size d_call v_call cdr3_aa cdr3_nt
TRBJ1-2 - TRBD1 TRBV5-4 CASSTGQGRGYTF TGTGCCAGCAGCACGGGACAGGGTAGGGGCTACACCTTC
TRBJ1-2 - - TRBV19 CATSRSDLPSLYGYTF TGTGCCACCTCCAGGTCAGATCTACCCTCGCTCTATGGCTACACCTTC
TRBJ2-7 - TRBD1 TRBV7-2 CASSYRDRESEQYF TGTGCCAGCAGTTACCGGGACAGGGAGAGCGAGCAGTACTTC
TRBJ2-5 - - TRBV9 CASSPGVFGQQETQYF TGTGCCAGCAGCCCAGGGGTATTCGGGCAGCAAGAGACCCAGTACTTC
TRBJ2-1 - - TRBV29-1 CSVDEGVDEQFF TGCAGCGTTGACGAGGGGGTCGATGAGCAGTTCTTC
TRBJ2-1 - - TRBV6-5 CGSSTTGSSYNEQFF TGTGGGAGTTCTACTACAGGGAGCTCCTACAATGAGCAGTTCTTC
TRBJ1-2 - - TRBV5-1 CASSLDTEGLGYTF TGCGCCAGCAGCTTGGATACAGAGGGTTTGGGCTACACCTTC
TRBJ1-4 - - TRBV19 CASSIVIRQGLLEKLFF TGTGCCAGTAGTATCGTGATCCGCCAGGGGCTTCTTGAAAAACTGTTTTTT
TRBJ1-2 - TRBD1 TRBV7-3 CASSPDRNYGYTF TGTGCCAGCAGCCCGGACAGGAACTATGGCTACACCTTC
TRBJ1-4 - - TRBV19 CASSIGGGEKLFF TGTGCCAGTAGTATCGGGGGTGGTGAAAAACTGTTTTTT
TRBJ1-6 - - TRBV11-2 CASSFALDSYSPLHF TGTGCCAGCAGCTTCGCATTGGACAGTTACTCACCCCTCCACTTT
TRBJ2-5 - TRBD1 TRBV7-9 CASSNRGLGEQYF TGTGCCAGCAGCAACAGGGGGTTGGGGGAGCAGTACTTC
TRBJ1-3 few TRBD1 TRBV7-9 CARIIRGTGDGNTIYF TGTGCCAGGATCATAAGGGGGACAGGGGATGGAAACACCATATATTTT
TRBJ2-7 - - TRBV5-1 CASSLGSFSDEQYF TGCGCCAGCAGCTTGGGGTCCTTCTCGGACGAGCAGTACTTC
TRBJ2-3 - - TRBV7-9 CASSLLGGGTDTQYF TGTGCCAGCAGCTTACTAGGGGGAGGCACAGATACGCAGTATTTT
TRBJ1-2 few TRBD1 TRBV7-2 CASSFLGQGSAGYTF TGTGCCAGCAGCTTTTTGGGACAGGGGTCGGCTGGCTACACCTTC
TRBJ2-5 - TRBD1 TRBV7-3 CASSLGVHRGETQYF TGTGCCAGCAGCTTAGGGGTGCACAGGGGAGAGACCCAGTACTTC
TRBJ2-3 - - TRBV7-9 CASSPYGTVQYF TGTGCCAGCAGCCCTTACGGGACTGTTCAGTATTTT
TRBJ2-2 - - TRBV13 CASSLGQAWANTGELFF TGTGCCAGCAGCTTAGGCCAGGCGTGGGCGAACACCGGGGAGCTGTTTTTT
TRBJ1-1 - - TRBV11-2 CASSSLWVPGDEAFF TGTGCCAGCAGCTCCCTATGGGTGCCGGGTGATGAAGCTTTCTTT
TRBJ1-5 - TRBD1 TRBV18 CASSDNRGRSNQPQHF TGTGCCAGCTCAGATAACAGGGGAAGGAGCAATCAGCCCCAGCATTTT
TRBJ1-2 few - TRBV5-8 CASSLAGHLYGYTF TGTGCCAGCAGCTTGGCGGGACACCTCTATGGCTACACCTTC
TRBJ1-5 once - TRBV10-3 CAISDPPQGNEPQHF TGTGCCATCAGTGACCCCCCCCAGGGGAACGAGCCCCAGCATTTT
TRBJ2-3 - - TRBV7-3 CASRSFGVSTDTQYF TGTGCCAGCAGGTCGTTCGGGGTCAGCACAGATACGCAGTATTTT
TRBJ2-1 - TRBD2 TRBV7-3 CASSPPERGGSYNEQFF TGTGCCAGCAGCCCGCCGGAGCGGGGGGGCTCCTACAATGAGCAGTTCTTC
TRBJ1-2 few - TRBV18 CASSPPKQGAHGYTF TGTGCCAGCTCACCGCCCAAACAGGGCGCCCATGGCTACACCTTC
TRBJ1-4 few - TRBV6-5 CASSYSQGRELFF TGTGCCAGCAGTTACTCTCAGGGTAGAGAACTGTTTTTT
TRBJ1-1 once TRBD1 TRBV11-3 CASSPGTGRDTEAFF TGTGCCAGCAGCCCAGGGACAGGGAGAGATACTGAAGCTTTCTTT
TRBJ2-1 once - TRBV4-1 CASSQAGATQFF TGCGCCAGCAGCCAAGCAGGGGCTACGCAGTTCTTC
TRBJ2-3 - - TRBV9 CASSVGLARTDTQYF TGTGCCAGCAGCGTAGGGCTAGCTCGCACAGATACGCAGTATTTT
TRBJ2-2 few - TRBV11-2 CAGGKRNTGELFF TGTGCCGGGGGGAAAAGAAACACCGGGGAGCTGTTTTTT
TRBJ1-2 once - TRBV27 CASSLTPNYGYTF TGTGCCAGCAGTTTGACACCAAACTATGGCTACACCTTC
TRBJ1-4 - - TRBV28 CASSFPGLNLGEKLFF TGTGCCAGCAGTTTTCCAGGGTTGAATCTCGGTGAAAAACTGTTTTTT
TRBJ1-5 few - TRBV4-1 CASSQGAGLVEPQHF TGCGCCAGCAGCCAAGGGGCAGGGCTTGTTGAGCCCCAGCATTTT
TRBJ1-2 once - TRBV14 CASSQAFSPGSYGYTF TGTGCCAGCAGCCAAGCCTTTTCCCCTGGTAGCTATGGCTACACCTTC
TRBJ2-7 - TRBD1 TRBV18 CASSIGQGLMGYEQYF TGTGCCAGCTCAATCGGACAGGGATTGATGGGTTACGAGCAGTACTTC
TRBJ2-6 - - TRBV28 CASSFPTGANVLTF TGTGCCAGCAGTTTCCCCACTGGGGCCAACGTCCTGACTTTC
TRBJ2-7 few - TRBV4-1 CASSQDYSLLYEQYF TGCGCCAGCAGCCAAGATTACAGTTTGCTCTACGAGCAGTACTTC